This TCR beta chain was sequenced for a study of blood T cell repertoires in COVID-19. In the study overall: Nucleic acid was either cDNA or gDNA, and it came from T cells, B-cell-depleted T cells, or PBMCs.

Sequencing was performed with immunoSEQ multiplex PCR; in TCRdb, only in-frame clones are kept and a portion is missing. Here the sample spans around 190,000 clones, 88% being singletons. Germline V gene lookup returns CDR1 LGHDT and CDR2 YNNKEL (reference sequence). V was pared by 1 base and J by 2 bases, with 5 bases of the junction left unmatched. This CDR3 is built from 16 residues. Seattle's cohort entered during active infection and was followed longitudinally. The source is a man aged 50 or older with COVID-19, enrolled during active disease. The chain joins TRBV3-1 (or the pseudogene TRBV3-2) to TRBJ1-2; TRBD1 aligns across 9 bases. The sequenced sample was peripheral blood. CDR3 loop: CASSQATGGGNYGYTF. For the CDR3, the DNA is TGTGCCAGCAGCCAAGCAACAGGGGGCGGGAACTATGGCTACACCTTC.